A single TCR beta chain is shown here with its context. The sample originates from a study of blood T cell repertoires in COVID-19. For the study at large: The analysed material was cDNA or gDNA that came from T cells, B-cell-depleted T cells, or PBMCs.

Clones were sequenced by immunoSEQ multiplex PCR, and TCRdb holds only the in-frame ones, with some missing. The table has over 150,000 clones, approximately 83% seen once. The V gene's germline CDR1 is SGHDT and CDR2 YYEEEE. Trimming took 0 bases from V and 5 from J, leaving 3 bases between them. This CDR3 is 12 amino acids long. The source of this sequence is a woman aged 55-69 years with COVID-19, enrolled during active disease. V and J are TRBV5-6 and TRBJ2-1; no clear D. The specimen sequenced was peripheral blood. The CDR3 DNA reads TGTGCCAGCAGCTTGGGAGACAATGAGCAGTTCTTC. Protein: CASSLGDNEQFF. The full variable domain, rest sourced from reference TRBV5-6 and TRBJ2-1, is DAGVTQSPTHLIKTRGQQVTLRCSPKSGHDTVSWYQQALGQGPQFIFQYYEEEERQRGNFPDRFSGHQFPNYSSELNVNALLLGDSALYLCASSLGDNEQFFGPGTRLTVL.